The clone carrying this T cell receptor (beta chain) was counted many times. The CDR3 spans 13 residues. CDR1 MDHEN and CDR2 SYDVKM come from the germline V gene. V lost 3 bases and J lost 1, with 6 bases in between. These data are taken from a study of sequential checkpoint blockade in melanoma. Treatment described: randomized to nivolumab then ipilimumab (arm A) or the reverse (arm B). The data were produced by immunoSEQ multiplex PCR, yet TCRdb's version contains in-frame clones alone and is incomplete. This sample has more than 25,000 clones, with roughly 77% found just once. The V gene is TRBV28, the J gene TRBJ1-1; D is unclear. This TCR came from a human donor with melanoma. The sequencing here drew on CD8+ T cells sorted from blood (inferred from file names), taken from a patient given nivolumab and ipilimumab in sequence. DNA for the CDR3: TGTGCCAGCAGTTTTACGCGGAACACTGAAGCTTTCTTT. Amino acid sequence: CASSFTRNTEAFF.